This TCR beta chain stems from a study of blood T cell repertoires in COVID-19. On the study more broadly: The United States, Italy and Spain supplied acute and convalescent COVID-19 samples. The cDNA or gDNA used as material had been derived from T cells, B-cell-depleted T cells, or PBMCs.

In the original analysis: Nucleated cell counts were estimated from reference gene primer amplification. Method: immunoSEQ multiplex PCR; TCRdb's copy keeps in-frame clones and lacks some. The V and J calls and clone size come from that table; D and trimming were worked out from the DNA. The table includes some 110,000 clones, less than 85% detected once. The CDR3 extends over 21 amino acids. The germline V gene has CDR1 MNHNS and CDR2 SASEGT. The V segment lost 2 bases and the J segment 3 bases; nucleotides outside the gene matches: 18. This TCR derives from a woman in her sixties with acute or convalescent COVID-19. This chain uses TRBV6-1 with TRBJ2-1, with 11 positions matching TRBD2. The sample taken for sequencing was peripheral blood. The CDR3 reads CASSEFSAGGSGGGFYNEQFF. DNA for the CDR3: TGTGCCAGCAGTGAATTCAGTGCGGGCGGTAGCGGGGGGGGATTCTACAATGAGCAGTTCTTC.